The entry below gives a single TCR beta chain sequence along with its context. CDR3 size: 13 residues. V lost 0 bases to trimming and J lost 8 bases, with 10 bases between them. The germline CDR1 and CDR2 sequences are SGHAT and FQNNGV. The PCR was carried out with 60 Vbeta primers and 13 Jbeta primers. The assay was immunoSEQ multiplex PCR, and TCRdb's table has in-frame clones only and misses some. The table records 150,000 to 200,000 clones, roughly 85% of them present only once. The record originates from a study of cytomegalovirus exposure and HLA in healthy donors. The sample consisted of PBMCs. This receptor was obtained from a man younger than 35 in good health and CMV-seropositive. V is TRBV11-2 and J is TRBJ1-2; D is undetermined. This chain's CDR3 is CASSLESGIGYTF. CDR3 in DNA: TGTGCCAGCAGCTTAGAGTCCGGGATCGGCTACACCTTC.